The 21 T cell receptor beta chains in this list originate from one sample, sequenced in a study of beta chain features in type 1 diabetes. cDNA synthesis used the whole RNA isolate, giving expressed TCRB sequences. Libraries were prepared by immunoSEQ multiplex PCR; TCRdb keeps only in-frame clonotypes and omits some of them. The repertoire consists of about 620,000 clones, with roughly a sixth occurring once and the leading ten covering approximately 0.087%. Source material: naive CD4+ T cells from blood. All receptors come from a man between 18 and 29 years old in good health.

V is TRBV11-3 and J is TRBJ2-5, with 9 bases matching TRBD1. The CDR3 has 15 amino acids. Germline loops: CDR1 SGHNT, CDR2 YENEEA. The ends lost 0 bases at V and 2 bases at J; junction bases unmatched: 1. DNA for the CDR3: TGTGCCAGCAGCTTAGAAGGGACAGGGCAAGAGACCCAGTACTTC. It is translated as CASSLEGTGQETQYF.

The chain is built from TRBV28 and TRBJ2-7; 11 bases are shared with TRBD1. The CDR3 sequence is 16 residues long. V trimming: 3 bases; J trimming: 3 bases; junction bases outside the gene matches: 7. CDR1 and CDR2 (germline): MDHEN, SYDVKM. CDR3 bases: TGTGCCAGCAGTTTCCTCCGGGACAGGGGGAGCTACGAGCAGTACTTC. Its translation is CASSFLRDRGSYEQYF.

The chain joins TRBV7-8 to TRBJ1-3; D gene unclear. The length of the CDR3 is 14 residues. Trimming pared 5 bases from V and 0 bases from J, leaving 8 bases between. Germline loops: CDR1 SGHVS, CDR2 FQNEAQ. CDR3 loop: CASSRYSSGNTIYF. Written as DNA, the CDR3 is TGTGCCAGCAGCCGTTATAGCTCTGGAAACACCATATATTTT.

CDR3: CASSFQGRRVNTEAFF. DNA of the CDR3: TGTGCCAGCAGCTTCCAGGGTCGGCGGGTGAACACTGAAGCTTTCTTT. This sequence joins TRBV5-6 and TRBJ1-1, with D possibly matching TRBD1 (5 bases). The germline V gene has CDR1 SGHDT and CDR2 YYEEEE. The CDR3 extends over 16 amino acids. V was cut by 2 bases and J by 0 bases, with 14 bases left in between.

The rearrangement links TRBV9 to TRBJ1-2; the match to TRBD1 covers 8 bases. The CDR3 totals 16 residues. Per germline, CDR1 SGDLS and CDR2 YYNGEE. Trimming at V came to 0 bases and at J to 2 bases, leaving 6 bases not matched to a gene. CDR3 nucleotides: TGTGCCAGCAGCGTAGGACGGGACAGGCGGAACTATGGCTACACCTTC. As protein: CASSVGRDRRNYGYTF.

The V call is TRBV30, the J call TRBJ1-6, with 7 bases matching TRBD1. Germline V gives CDR1 GTSNPN, CDR2 SVGIG (reference sequence). V lost 5 bases to trimming and J lost 6 bases; unmatched junction nucleotides: 10. The CDR3 runs 15 residues. The CDR3 sequence is CAWGAPGQPNSPLHF. DNA for the CDR3: TGTGCCTGGGGGGCTCCGGGACAGCCTAATTCACCCCTCCACTTT.

The V and J genes are TRBV19 and TRBJ1-6, with D unresolved. V was shortened by 1 base and J by 6 bases, with 16 bases between the two germline ends. CDR1 LNHDA and CDR2 SQIVND come from the germline V gene (reference sequence). The CDR3 sequence is 17 residues long. CDR3 protein: CASSIAGGPRANSPLHF. CDR3 bases: TGTGCCAGTAGTATAGCTGGCGGACCTCGGGCTAATTCACCCCTCCACTTT.

This sequence joins TRBV6-1 and TRBJ2-7; 8 bases align to TRBD2. Per germline, CDR1 MNHNS and CDR2 SASEGT. J lost 5 bases, V lost 3 bases, and 0 bases had no gene match. The CDR3 totals 12 residues. Here the CDR3 DNA reads TGTGCCAGCAGTGACGGGGGGGACGAGCAGTACTTC. Translated, it gives CASSDGGDEQYF.

The chain couples TRBV7-2 to TRBJ1-2; 7 nucleotides align to TRBD1. With 8 bases clipped from V and 2 bases from J, the junction kept 8 bases outside the gene matches. The CDR3 covers 14 residues. Germline V gene sequence: CDR1 SGHTA, CDR2 FQGNSA. CDR3 sequence: CASQQGSNNYGYTF. The CDR3 nucleotides read TGTGCCAGCCAACAGGGGAGTAACAACTATGGCTACACCTTC.

This clone has just one count. V gene TRBV12-2 combines with J gene TRBJ1-5. TRBV12-2 has pseudogene status. CDR3 size: 11 residues. CDR3 sequence reads: CAHYSNQPQHF. CDR3 in DNA: TGTGCACATTATAGCAATCAGCCCCAGCATTTT.

J is TRBJ2-7 and V is TRBV5-4, with D perhaps TRBD1 (5 bases). Germline-derived CDR1 and CDR2 are SGHNT and YYREEE (reference sequence). The CDR3 consists of 16 residues. Trimming stripped 0 bases from V and 6 bases from J, with 19 bases between. The CDR3 region is CASSLGIGQGDGEQYF. CDR3 sequence (DNA): TGTGCCAGCAGCTTGGGTATAGGGCAGGGCGATGGCGAGCAGTACTTC.

Only a few counts were recorded for this clone. CDR3 protein: CASSLPDLRISGANVLTF. CDR3 DNA: TGTGCCAGCAGTTTACCGGACCTACGAATCTCTGGGGCCAACGTCCTGACTTTC. V and J are TRBV28 and TRBJ2-6; no clear D. Germline V gives CDR1 MDHEN, CDR2 SYDVKM. V gave up 2 bases and J gave up 0 bases, with 14 bases separating them. CDR3 size: 18 residues.

The table lists this clone with a few counts. DNA for the CDR3: TGTGCCAGCTCACCAAAGACTAGCGTGCGAGATACGCAGTATTTT. It is translated as CASSPKTSVRDTQYF. The chain is built from TRBV18 and TRBJ2-3, with 8 bases lining up with TRBD2. Germline loops: CDR1 KGHSH, CDR2 LQKENI. This CDR3 spans 15 amino acids. Trimming cost V 2 bases and J 5 bases; bases outside gene matches: 6. The full variable domain, in which reference TRBV18 and TRBJ2-3 provide the parts outside the CDR3, is NAGVMQNPRHLVRRRGQEARLRCSPMKGHSHVYWYRQLPEEGLKFMVYLQKENIIDESGMPKERFSAEFPKEGPSILRIQQVVRGDSAAYFCASSPKTSVRDTQYFGPGTRLTVL.

This chain connects TRBV28 to TRBJ1-6; 8 nucleotides agree with TRBD1. Germline V CDR1 and CDR2: MDHEN, SYDVKM. V trimming: 5 bases; J trimming: 10 bases; junction bases outside the gene matches: 10. The CDR3 has 15 residues. For the CDR3, the DNA is TGTGCCAGCAGTACATCTGGACAGGGAGAATCACCCCTCCACTTT. Protein: CASSTSGQGESPLHF.

This clone was counted a few times. The V call is TRBV7-9, the J call TRBJ2-5; TRBD2 aligns across 9 bases. In germline, CDR1 is SEHNR, CDR2 FQNEAQ (reference sequence). Unmatched junction bases numbered 10, after V lost 6 bases and J lost 5 bases. The CDR3 is 15 residues long. The CDR3 here is CASRKRAGGRETQYF. The DNA of the CDR3 is TGTGCCAGCAGAAAACGAGCGGGAGGCCGGGAGACCCAGTACTTC.

The chain links TRBV28 to TRBJ2-3, with TRBD2 identical over 11 bases. The CDR3 spans 15 residues. Losses at the gene ends were 10 bases for V and 6 bases for J; bases not matched to a gene: 12. CDR1 and CDR2 from the germline V gene are MDHEN and SYDVKM. CDR3 residues: CATTLLAGEGDTQYF. The DNA for the CDR3 is TGTGCCACCACCCTACTAGCGGGAGAAGGGGATACGCAGTATTTT.

There are a few counts of this clone. The chain employs TRBV19 and TRBJ2-3; the D is unclear. Deletions cut 4 bases from V and 7 bases from J, with 15 bases between. CDR3 size: 14 residues. Germline CDR1 reads LNHDA; CDR2 reads SQIVND (reference sequence). CDR3 amino acids: CASSSGLGMNTQYF. The CDR3 DNA is TGTGCCAGTAGTAGTGGTCTGGGGATGAATACGCAGTATTTT.

This chain uses TRBV7-9 with TRBJ1-1, with D possibly matching TRBD1 (5 bases). Germline values: CDR1 SEHNR, CDR2 FQNEAQ (reference sequence). Trimming pared 4 bases from V and 3 bases from J, leaving 9 bases between. The CDR3 loop spans 13 amino acids. CDR3 coding DNA: TGTGCCAGCAGCTACGGCAGGGACACTGAAGCTTTCTTT. Its protein product is CASSYGRDTEAFF.

The genes are TRBV6-5 and TRBJ2-1; D remains ambiguous. Between the trimmed V and J ends, which lost 2 bases and 5 bases, there was a span of 10 bases. From germline, CDR1 is MNHEY and CDR2 SVGAGI. CDR3 length: 14 residues. The CDR3 protein is CASSYRTNNNEQFF. Here the CDR3 DNA reads TGTGCCAGCAGTTACCGGACGAACAACAATGAGCAGTTCTTC.

The V gene is TRBV20-1, the J gene TRBJ1-2; weak D call: TRBD1 (6 bases). Trimming shortened V by 3 bases and J by 6 bases, and 8 bases separated the two germline ends. The CDR3 length is 11 residues. CDR1 DFQATT and CDR2 SNEGSKA come from the germline V gene (reference sequence). CDR3 loop: CSARAGDGYTF. CDR3 bases: TGCAGTGCTAGGGCAGGGGATGGCTACACCTTC.

The chain recombines TRBV9 with TRBJ1-2, with 7 bases fitting TRBD1. The CDR3 contains 16 residues. Looked up from germline, CDR1 is SGDLS and CDR2 is YYNGEE. The ends lost 4 bases at V and 2 bases at J; junction bases unmatched: 11. CDR3 bases: TGTGCCAGCAGCCTTAGGCCGGGACAGATAAACTATGGCTACACCTTC. This sequence encodes CASSLRPGQINYGYTF.